Listed below are T cell receptor beta chains from one sample, sequenced in a study of long-term antiretroviral therapy in people with HIV. Assay used: immunoSEQ multiplex PCR; TCRdb lists only in-frame clones, some missing. The table includes 30,000 or so clones, approximately 88% detected once. The material sequenced was unsorted PBMCs, taken 0.5 years after starting antiretroviral therapy. The receptors were gathered from a young woman with HIV. The conserved cysteine and the conserved F or W are not part of the CDR3 here. The order of the fields is V gene, CDR3 protein.

V gene: TRBV6-6
CDR3 protein: ASSYGGGREPQH

V gene: TRBV25-1
CDR3 protein: ASTGGRPNYGYT

V gene: TRBV5-4
CDR3 protein: ASSFKRTGHTEAF

V gene: TRBV27
CDR3 protein: ASSLRVPGANVLT

V gene: TRBV9
CDR3 protein: ASSVAESPLH

V gene: TRBV9
CDR3 protein: ASSASGTGGNEQY

V gene: TRBV19
CDR3 protein: ASRPEGGYGSFHEQY

V gene: TRBV19
CDR3 protein: ASTLRGGPDGYT

V gene: TRBV11-3
CDR3 protein: ASSFRTGDYEQY

V gene: TRBV15
CDR3 protein: ATSREKGRTEQF

V gene: TRBV7-2
CDR3 protein: ASSLWTREETQY

V gene: TRBV7-3
CDR3 protein: ASSPGTEWF

V gene: TRBV7-6
CDR3 protein: ASSLEPPDRGYYGYT

V gene: TRBV7-9
CDR3 protein: ASSLGVGGIVKNIQY

V gene: TRBV12-5
CDR3 protein: ASGPPTGSGNTEAF

V gene: TRBV7-2
CDR3 protein: ASARGRELF

V gene: TRBV19
CDR3 protein: ASSRRQGGDYQPQH

V gene: TRBV11-3
CDR3 protein: ASGSGRGETQY

V gene: TRBV7-6
CDR3 protein: ASSLRTSGKNIQY

V gene: TRBV28
CDR3 protein: ASSFLDRGVSYGYT

V gene: TRBV18
CDR3 protein: ASSLSSPSNYGYT

V gene: TRBV4-2
CDR3 protein: ASSQDEGGDWTWRNNEQF

V gene: TRBV7-3
CDR3 protein: ASSQPPEKETQY

V gene: TRBV4-3
CDR3 protein: ASSQDVGAGETGELF

V gene: TRBV27
CDR3 protein: ASSFDRMNQPQH

V gene: TRBV28
CDR3 protein: ASSTGRNTEAF

V gene: TRBV11-2
CDR3 protein: ASSWSRGSGNTIY

V gene: TRBV19
CDR3 protein: ASSIKLAGEAQY

V gene: TRBV7-9
CDR3 protein: APGRERGGELF

V gene: TRBV7-9
CDR3 protein: ASSQGWGTDTQY

V gene: TRBV7-9
CDR3 protein: ASSLGGLLTYEQY

V gene: TRBV6-4
CDR3 protein: ASSDGGALCSETQY

V gene: TRBV2
CDR3 protein: ASTRRGPSGTGELF

V gene: TRBV7-2
CDR3 protein: ASSLGGAGTGELF

V gene: TRBV7-9
CDR3 protein: ASSHGQGASRYGYT

V gene: TRBV7-6
CDR3 protein: ASSLSRLGNQPQH

V gene: TRBV7-9
CDR3 protein: ASSPGIAEAF

V gene: TRBV4-3
CDR3 protein: ASSQESSGSRGEQF

V gene: TRBV18
CDR3 protein: ASSPQQGAAKNIQY

V gene: TRBV19
CDR3 protein: ASRAASGASGEQY

V gene: TRBV6-5
CDR3 protein: ASSYSRGITEAF

V gene: TRBV5-1
CDR3 protein: ASSLERSSTDTQY

V gene: TRBV10-1
CDR3 protein: ASSESRTGDTEAF

V gene: TRBV27
CDR3 protein: ASSWGEGPDTQY

V gene: TRBV7-2
CDR3 protein: ASSLSGTVNTGELF

V gene: TRBV15
CDR3 protein: ATSVGSGANVLT

V gene: TRBV4-1
CDR3 protein: ASRVTGGPEAF

V gene: TRBV7-6
CDR3 protein: ASSLRLGGRGSGANVLT

V gene: TRBV29-1
CDR3 protein: SVAPGSKTNYGYT

V gene: TRBV7-9
CDR3 protein: ASSLTGQGQTQY

V gene: TRBV19
CDR3 protein: ASSGQGQVNTEAF

V gene: TRBV28
CDR3 protein: ASSTFLANTYNEQF

V gene: TRBV6-5
CDR3 protein: ASSYGDGPYEQY

V gene: TRBV11-2
CDR3 protein: ASSLNSRGMGGGTDTQY

V gene: TRBV18
CDR3 protein: ASSRGQSSYEQY

V gene: TRBV5-5
CDR3 protein: ASSFGQMNTEAF

V gene: TRBV4-2
CDR3 protein: ASSQLVSVTGNTIY

V gene: TRBV5-6
CDR3 protein: ASSPVGQATRDGYT

V gene: TRBV5-5
CDR3 protein: ASSWGMGADEQF